The 4 T cell receptor beta chains below come from one sample, sequenced in a study of OX40 agonist ivuxolimab in advanced cancers. Libraries were prepared by immunoSEQ multiplex PCR; TCRdb keeps only in-frame clonotypes and omits some of them. The repertoire holds 43,000 or so clones, with around nine tenths as singletons. The sequencing used CD4+ or CD8+ T cells sorted from blood, collected in a trial of the OX40 agonist ivuxolimab. The receptor set was obtained from an adult with an advanced solid tumor such as melanoma, head and neck, liver or kidney cancer.

This chain links TRBV20-1 with TRBJ2-7; weak D call: TRBD2 (5 bases). The CDR3 runs 11 residues. V lost 8 bases, J lost 3 bases, and 11 bases lay in between. The V gene's germline CDR1 is DFQATT and CDR2 SNEGSKA (reference sequence). CDR3 bases: TGCAGTTCTGCGGGCAACTACGAGCAGTACTTC. Translation: CSSAGNYEQYF.

V usage is TRBV7-9 and J usage is TRBJ1-6, with D perhaps matching TRBD1 (6 bases). This CDR3 is 16 amino acids long. Looked up from germline, CDR1 is SEHNR and CDR2 is FQNEAQ (reference sequence). The V gene lost 1 base and the J gene lost 7 bases, with 14 bases spanning the gap. The CDR3 here is CASSLDRVSINSPLHF. CDR3 DNA sequence: TGTGCCAGCAGCTTAGACAGGGTGTCCATAAATTCACCCCTCCACTTT.

By frequency in the sample, this clone is medium-sized (0.01 to 0.1%). V usage is TRBV7-3 and J usage is TRBJ2-5; D is unresolved. Trimming took 3 bases from V and 5 from J, leaving 10 bases between them. The CDR3 is 13 residues long. Germline V CDR1 and CDR2: SGHTA, FQGTGA. In DNA form, the CDR3 reads TGTGCCAGCAGCTTGAGACCCGGGGAGACCCAGTACTTC. Protein product: CASSLRPGETQYF. Variable domain in full (rest from reference TRBV7-3 and TRBJ2-5): GAGVSQTPSNKVTEKGKYVELRCDPISGHTALYWYRQSLGQGPEFLIYFQGTGAADDSGLPNDRFFAVRPEGSVSTLKIQRTERGDSAVYLCASSLRPGETQYFGPGTRLLVL.

The table lists this clone with a few counts. The chain has TRBV2 and TRBJ1-5; D is uncertain. The CDR3 has 15 residues. Germline V gene data show CDR1 as SNHLY and CDR2 as FYNNEI. V was cut by 1 base and J by 2 bases, with 9 bases left in between. CDR3 bases: TGTGCCAGCAGTGAAGGTAAAGGTGGCAATCAGCCCCAGCATTTT. This encodes CASSEGKGGNQPQHF.